This T cell receptor (beta chain) appears in the sequencing data of a study of tumor-infiltrating lymphocytes in primary liver carcinoma (dated by TCRdb to the late 2010s). In terms of the full investigation: Between late 2015 and early 2016, five patients in China with histopathologically diagnosed primary liver carcinoma had surgical resection. Of the five patients (three men and two women, aged 30 to 69 years), four had hepatocellular carcinoma and one had combined HCC and intrahepatic cholangiocarcinoma. The five patients had tumors staged T1-T3 N0M0, with maximum diameters ranging from about 4 to 11 cm. Each sample produced roughly 3.5 to 7.5 million productive TCRbeta reads, and read depth showed no significant difference between tissue types. For each liver tumor, the study sampled five regions along with adjacent normal tissue and blood, and applied TCRbeta repertoire sequencing, expression microarrays and whole-exome sequencing. A total of 35 or so specimens from 5 patients underwent TCRbeta repertoire sequencing, comprising around 25 tumor regions, 5 adjacent noncancerous liver tissues and 5 peripheral blood samples. Repertoires from technical replicates were highly reproducible, with mean shared-clone rates roughly 0.89 and correlation coefficients above 0.95.

Concerning this clonotype: This receptor's antigen is unknown. Nothing much larger sits one base from this clone, and base qualities are not available.

Study-level results and caveats: The top 250 clones accounted for a significantly greater share of the repertoire in tumors than in blood (p = 0.039). Bulk unsorted samples precluded comparing CD4+ and CD8+ T cell repertoires. Because only the TCR beta chain was sequenced and unpaired alpha chains were not captured, true repertoire diversity is likely underestimated. The study included only five or six patients, and the authors note findings should be validated in a larger study. Pairs of tumor regions showed greater repertoire overlap (mean around 36%) than tumor-adjacent pairs (approximately 17%) or tumor-blood pairs (approximately 15%), which is consistent with antigen-driven expansion.

Blood RNA was extracted from unsorted whole blood with TRIzol reagent; germline DNA came from the DNeasy Blood & Tissue kit. Patients had chronic HBV infection and were treatment-naive at sampling. Approximately 3.9 milliliters of peripheral blood were collected into K2EDTA tubes before surgery. Starting from roughly 500 ng total RNA, TCRbeta-specific cDNA was produced by reverse transcription with a constant-region primer and ProtoScript II reverse transcriptase. TCRbeta libraries were built with three nested multiplex PCR rounds, a slightly modified ARM-PCR procedure. Sample barcodes and Illumina adapters were added in a final 25-cycle PCR using Deep VentR polymerase. Before sequencing, amplicons of 200-500 bp were gel-purified using a QIAquick gel extraction kit. The TCRbeta amplicons were sequenced with 250-bp paired-end reads on an Illumina HiSeq 2500. In the source study's methods: Trimmomatic v0.33 was used to quality-trim the reads, and FLASH v1.2.11 was used to merge paired reads so that full CDR3 sequences could be recovered. V, D and J germline segments were assigned to the rearranged TCRbeta sequences by MiGEC v1.2.1b. Clonotype statistics and Shannon-Wiener diversity indices were computed with VDJtools v1.0.0. To cut down on sampling bias, every analysis after diversity analysis relied on just the 250 most abundant clonotypes from each sample. The raw public reads went through TCRdb reprocessing: fastp at Q25, MiXCR clone calling, in-frame beta chains kept. Rows merge per CDR3 protein into single entries with the most common DNA and genes. These V and J calls rely on TCRdb rather than the paper's analysis. This sample holds around 330,000 distinct CDR3 sequences; about 60% were observed only once. The top ten constitute roughly 10% of the sample.

This sequence originates from a man between 35 and 55 years old with primary liver carcinoma and hepatitis B virus infection. The sequencing input was peripheral blood.

The CDR3 reads as follows: CSVGVGDSFNYKQYF. The DNA sequence is given as TGCAGCGTTGGAGTTGGGGACAGTTTTAACTACAAACAGTACTTC. The chain joins TRBV29-1 to TRBJ2-7, with 7 junctional bases fitting TRBD1. The CDR3, from cysteine to phenylalanine, totals 15 residues. The only DNA kept is the CDR3, 45 bases in frame from the first base. CDR1 and CDR2, looked up from the germline V gene, are SQVTM and ANQGSEA. Germline trimming amounts to 4 bases on V and 10 bases on J, with 19 as the count of junction bases outside the gene matches.